What follows are 13 T cell receptor beta chains derived from one specimen sequenced in a study of cytomegalovirus exposure and HLA in healthy donors. Primers for the PCR totalled 60 Vbeta and 13 Jbeta. Using immunoSEQ multiplex PCR, the repertoire was profiled, and TCRdb retains in-frame clones only, with some absent. The repertoire holds 150,000 to 200,000 clones, with over 75% as singletons. Source material: PBMCs. The source of these receptors is a woman in her 30s in good health and CMV-seronegative.

This clone was recorded only once. The chain combines TRBV28 with TRBJ2-7; possibly TRBD1 for D (6 bases). V was pared by 6 bases and J by 4 bases, with 10 bases between. Germline assignment: CDR1 MDHEN and CDR2 SYDVKM. This CDR3 is built from 12 residues. CDR3 protein: CASRLTGYEQYF. Here the CDR3 DNA reads TGTGCCAGCAGACTCACAGGGTACGAGCAGTACTTC.

The chain uses TRBV6-5 and TRBJ1-5; tentative D call: TRBD1 (5 bases). Germline CDR1 MNHEY, CDR2 SVGAGI. The V and J ends lost 4 bases and 4 bases respectively, with 11 bases between them. The CDR3 spans 14 residues. The CDR3 spells CASSSQGPNQPQHF. DNA of the CDR3: TGTGCCAGCAGTTCCCAGGGCCCAAATCAGCCCCAGCATTTT.

The chain employs TRBV9 and TRBJ2-5; perhaps TRBD2 as D (7 bases). V lost 4 bases, J lost 3 bases, and 16 bases lay in between. The CDR3 runs 15 residues. The germline V gene has CDR1 SGDLS and CDR2 YYNGEE. The CDR3 reads CASSRGGGSEETQYF. The CDR3 DNA reads TGTGCCAGCAGCCGTGGGGGGGGCAGCGAAGAGACCCAGTACTTC.

The chain uses TRBV2 and TRBJ1-2, with D possibly matching TRBD1 (5 bases). The germline gives CDR1 SNHLY, CDR2 FYNNEI. The CDR3 spans 12 residues. The ends were cut back, 9 bases at V and 9 bases at J, with 17 bases in the middle. The CDR3 DNA sequence: TGTGCCAGTACGGGACTAGCGAGTAGCTACACCTTC. Protein sequence: CASTGLASSYTF.

J is TRBJ1-3 and V is TRBV15; D is uncertain. The germline CDR1 and CDR2 sequences are LNHNV and YYDKDF (reference sequence). The V and J ends lost 0 bases and 4 bases respectively, with 4 bases between them. This CDR3 region has 13 residues. The CDR3 protein is CATSRDQGNTIYF. CDR3 coding DNA: TGTGCCACCAGCAGAGACCAGGGAAACACCATATATTTT.

In its sample, this clone was seen once. The CDR3 DNA reads TGTGCCAGCAGTGTGACAGGGGACGGCTACACCTTC. It specifies CASSVTGDGYTF. The J gene is TRBJ1-2, the V gene TRBV28, with 8 bases identical to TRBD1. V gave up 5 bases and J gave up 8 bases; unmatched junction bases: 4. Germline CDR1 reads MDHEN; CDR2 reads SYDVKM. The length of the CDR3 is 12 residues.

The chain carries TRBV7-9 and TRBJ2-4, with 9 bases lining up with TRBD1. Germline-derived CDR1 and CDR2 are SEHNR and FQNEAQ (reference sequence). This CDR3 region has 14 residues. With V trimmed by 6 bases and J by 9 bases, 9 bases remained unmatched. CDR3 coding DNA: TGTGCCAGCAGTCCGCCGGGACAGGGAGGCATTCAGTACTTC. Its protein product is CASSPPGQGGIQYF.

This clone showed up just a few times. The chain employs TRBV18 and TRBJ2-2; tentative D call: TRBD1 (6 bases). The CDR3 is 14 amino acids. CDR1 is KGHSH and CDR2 is LQKENI in the germline V gene. Trimming cost V 4 bases and J 4 bases, with 10 bases left between them. The CDR3 region is CASSRTGFTGELFF. Here the CDR3 DNA reads TGTGCCAGCTCACGTACAGGGTTCACCGGGGAGCTGTTTTTT. The full variable domain, rest sourced from reference TRBV18 and TRBJ2-2, is NAGVMQNPRHLVRRRGQEARLRCSPMKGHSHVYWYRQLPEEGLKFMVYLQKENIIDESGMPKERFSAEFPKEGPSILRIQQVVRGDSAAYFCASSRTGFTGELFFGEGSRLTVL.

The rearrangement links TRBV27 to TRBJ1-6; 7 bases are shared with TRBD1. The junction had 8 bases not matched to a gene; V was cut back by 2 bases and J by 7 bases. CDR3 length: 16 amino acids. CDR1 and CDR2 from the germline V gene are MNHEY and SMNVEV (reference sequence). The CDR3 nucleotides are TGTGCCAGCAGTTTAGCCGGTGTCAGGGGGAATTCACCCCTCCACTTT. Its translation: CASSLAGVRGNSPLHF.

V and J are TRBV4-1 and TRBJ1-1; 8 nucleotides align to TRBD1. The CDR3 extends over 16 amino acids. Germline V gives CDR1 MGHRA, CDR2 YSYEKL. V lost 2 bases and J lost 4; bases outside the gene matches: 9. CDR3 coding DNA: TGCGCCAGCAGCCAACAAGGAGGGACAGGTCTCACTGAAGCTTTCTTT. It translates to CASSQQGGTGLTEAFF.

The chain links TRBV7-8 to TRBJ2-1; D might be TRBD1 (6 bases). CDR1 is SGHVS, CDR2 FQNEAQ, per germline. This CDR3 comprises 13 residues. V lost 6 bases and J lost 8, with 14 bases in between. The CDR3 spells CASSHYRVDEQFF. CDR3 sequence (DNA): TGTGCCAGCAGTCATTACAGGGTTGATGAGCAGTTCTTC.

The chain couples TRBV6-6 to TRBJ2-7, with 7 bases fitting TRBD1. Germline values: CDR1 MNHNY, CDR2 SVGAGI (reference sequence). The junction had 7 bases not matched to a gene; V was cut back by 2 bases and J by 3 bases. The CDR3 runs to 15 residues. CDR3 region: CASSYVTGFHYEQYF. The DNA for the CDR3 is TGTGCCAGCAGTTACGTGACAGGGTTCCACTACGAGCAGTACTTC.

The chain has TRBV7-3 and TRBJ1-1; 8 positions agree with TRBD1. The V and J ends lost 5 bases and 1 base, in that order; junction bases with no gene match: 3. Germline-derived CDR1 and CDR2 are SGHTA and FQGTGA. This CDR3 spans 14 amino acids. The CDR3 DNA sequence: TGTGCCAGCAGCGCTGACAGGGGGAACACTGAAGCTTTCTTT. Translated, it gives CASSADRGNTEAFF.